The clone carrying this T cell receptor beta chain was detected a few times. The data were taken from a study of blood T cell repertoires in COVID-19. Study at large: Collection of acute and convalescent COVID-19 samples took place in the United States, Italy and Spain.

The V segment lost 3 bases and the J segment 5 bases; nucleotides outside the gene matches: 4. The CDR3 extends over 14 amino acids. Germline assignment: CDR1 KGHDR and CDR2 SFDVKD. Those enrolled in Seattle joined during active infection and were followed longitudinally afterward. The repertoire was sequenced with immunoSEQ multiplex PCR; TCRdb's copy has only in-frame clones and lacks some. The sample includes some 220,000 clones, 70% to 90% seen only once; the top ten take about 5.1%. The chain joins TRBV24-1 to TRBJ2-7, with 9 nucleotides matching TRBD2. Specimen: peripheral blood. This TCR was sampled from a man aged 50 to 60 with COVID-19, enrolled during active disease. The CDR3 DNA reads as TGTGCCACCAGTGATGCGGGAGGGAGCAACGAGCAGTACTTC. Protein: CATSDAGGSNEQYF.